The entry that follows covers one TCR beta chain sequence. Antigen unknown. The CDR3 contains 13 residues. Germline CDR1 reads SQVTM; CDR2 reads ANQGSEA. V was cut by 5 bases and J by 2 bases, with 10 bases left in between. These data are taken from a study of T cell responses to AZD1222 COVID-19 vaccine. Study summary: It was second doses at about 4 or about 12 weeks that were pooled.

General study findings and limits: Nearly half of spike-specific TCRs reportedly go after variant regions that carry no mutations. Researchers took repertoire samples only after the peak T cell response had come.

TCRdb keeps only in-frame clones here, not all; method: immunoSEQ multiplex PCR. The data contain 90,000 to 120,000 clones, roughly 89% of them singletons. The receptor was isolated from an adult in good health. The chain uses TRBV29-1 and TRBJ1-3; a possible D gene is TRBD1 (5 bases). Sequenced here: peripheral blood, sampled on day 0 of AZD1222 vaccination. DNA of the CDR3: TGCAGCGTTCGGGGGGGGACTGGAAACACCATATATTTT. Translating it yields CSVRGGTGNTIYF.